This T cell receptor (beta chain) came from a study of T cell responses to AZD1222 COVID-19 vaccine. The CDR3 covers 15 residues. Germline CDR1 MDHEN, CDR2 SYDVKM. Trimming shortened V by 5 bases and J by 5 bases, and 15 bases separated the two germline ends. Sequencing used immunoSEQ multiplex PCR; TCRdb keeps in-frame clones, though not all of them. The sample lists roughly 150,000 clones; about 92% were seen once. The receptor was derived from an adult in good health. The specimen was peripheral blood, collected on day 0 of AZD1222 vaccination. The chain couples TRBV28 to TRBJ1-4; perhaps TRBD1 as D (5 bases). This CDR3 is CASSARQRLNEKLFF. The CDR3 coding sequence is TGTGCCAGCAGTGCCAGACAGAGGCTAAATGAAAAACTGTTTTTT. The whole variable domain, remainder taken from reference TRBV28 and TRBJ1-4, is DVKVTQSSRYLVKRTGEKVFLECVQDMDHENMFWYRQDPGLGLRLIYFSYDVKMKEKGDIPEGYSVSREKKERFSLILESASTNQTSMYLCASSARQRLNEKLFFGSGTQLSVL.